The 19 T cell receptor beta chains given below trace back to one sample, sequenced in a study of vaccination and CD4 T cells after COVID-19. Sample treatment: roughly 10-day PBMC culture with coronavirus spike peptide pools or control peptides (ViraFEST assay). Gathered ahead of the COVID-19 pandemic (2011-2018) were the CD4+ T cells of the unexposed donor. Sequence data for DNA of cultured CD4+ T cells were generated by the Oncomine TCR Beta short-read assay. Genomic DNA extraction was carried out from cultured CD4+ T cells. TCRdb redid the calling of the PCR reads with MiXCR, one entry per CDR3 protein. Of fewer than 10,000 distinct CDR3 sequences listed, roughly 33% are singletons. No antigen is known for these receptors. The sequenced sample consisted of CD4+ T cells from blood, cultured in vitro. The receptors were sampled from a human donor in good health.

The table lists this clonotype with a count of one. V gene TRBV20-1 combines with J gene TRBJ2-5; 10 bases map to TRBD2. The germline CDR1 and CDR2 sequences are DFQATT and SNEGSKA (reference sequence). The CDR3 has 16 residues. After removal of 6 bases from V and 3 bases from J, the junction contained 13 bases not matched to a gene. CDR3 protein: CSALGASGSLKETQYF. The DNA for the CDR3 is TGCAGTGCCTTGGGGGCTAGCGGGAGCCTAAAAGAGACCCAGTACTTC.

The chain links TRBV6-5 to TRBJ1-2; weak D call: TRBD1 (5 bases). CDR1 and CDR2 from the germline V gene are MNHEY and SVGAGI. The CDR3 runs 13 residues. V dropped 4 bases and J dropped 6 bases, with 12 bases sitting between them. CDR3 bases: TGTGCCAGCAGTTCAGGGTTGAATAATGGCTACACCTTC. It codes for CASSSGLNNGYTF.

Remarks on this clonotype: Being one base from a much bigger clone, this may be a read error. The chain joins TRBV7-9 to TRBJ2-3, with 7 bases fitting TRBD2. Germline CDR1 SEHNR, CDR2 FQNEAQ (reference sequence). There are 15 residues in the CDR3. CDR3: CASSLRELRADTRYF. CDR3 nucleotides: TGTGCCAGCAGCTTGCGGGAGCTCAGAGCAGATACGCGGTATTTT.

The table lists this clonotype with a few counts. The V gene is TRBV6-2 or TRBV6-3, the J gene TRBJ2-7; 7 bases fit TRBD2. Germline V gene sequence: CDR1 MNHEY, CDR2 SVGEGT. J lost 4 bases, V lost 5 bases, and 17 bases had no gene match. This CDR3 has 17 residues. In DNA form, the CDR3 reads TGTGCCAGCAGTCACCGCCTTGGAGCGGGAACAGTGTACGAGCAGTACTTC. Translated: CASSHRLGAGTVYEQYF.

This clonotype was detected a few times. V gene TRBV7-8 combines with J gene TRBJ1-2, with no clear D. Germline V gene lookup returns CDR1 SGHVS and CDR2 FQNEAQ. This CDR3 contains 14 residues. V was trimmed by 1 base and J by 2 bases, leaving 8 bases between them. The CDR3 DNA follows: TGTGCCAGCAGCTTAGATGCCAACAACTATGGCTACACCTTC. It specifies CASSLDANNYGYTF.

The rearrangement uses TRBV30 and TRBJ1-1; TRBD1 is a possible D gene (5 bases). V lost 1 base to trimming and J lost 1 base, with 10 bases between them. Germline lookup yields CDR1 GTSNPN and CDR2 SVGIG (reference sequence). The CDR3 runs to 14 residues. The CDR3 region is CAWSGGVGNTEAFF. The CDR3 DNA follows: TGTGCCTGGAGTGGAGGGGTCGGGAACACTGAAGCTTTCTTT.

This clonotype was observed a handful of times. The chain is built from TRBV11-1 and TRBJ2-5; D call uncertain. With 4 bases removed from V and 4 bases from J, the gap between germline ends came to 7 bases. Germline V gene lookup returns CDR1 SGHAT and CDR2 FQDESV (reference sequence). CDR3 size: 12 residues. CDR3 region: CASSSPRETQYF. CDR3 DNA: TGTGCCAGCAGCTCTCCCAGAGAGACCCAGTACTTC.

This clonotype is labeled medium-sized. The gene calls are TRBV7-8 and TRBJ2-3; the match to TRBD2 covers 7 bases. Germline loops: CDR1 SGHVS, CDR2 FQNEAQ. With 4 bases clipped from V and 5 bases from J, the junction kept 15 bases outside the gene matches. This CDR3 contains 17 residues. CDR3 protein: CASSSPTTGRQGDTQYF. The CDR3 region has the DNA TGTGCCAGCAGCTCTCCGACCACCGGGAGGCAGGGAGATACGCAGTATTTT.

This chain links TRBV6-1 with TRBJ1-1; D is ambiguous. Germline CDR1 MNHNS, CDR2 SASEGT. The V end lost 6 bases, the J end lost 0 bases, and 14 bases lay between the germline ends. The length of the CDR3 is 15 residues. CDR3 in DNA: TGTGCCAGCAGAAAGGGAAGACCTATGAACACTGAAGCTTTCTTT. This gives the protein CASRKGRPMNTEAFF.

The V gene is TRBV20-1, the J gene TRBJ1-1; TRBD1 matches 7 bases. The germline V gene encodes CDR1 DFQATT and CDR2 SNEGSKA (reference sequence). CDR3 length: 12 residues. Trimming took 3 bases from V and 8 from J; bases not matched to a gene: 6. CDR3 nucleotide sequence: TGCAGTGCTAGGGAGGGGGCACGAGAAGCTTTCTTT. Its protein product is CSAREGAREAFF.

The chain employs TRBV29-1 and TRBJ1-1; D may be TRBD1 (5 bases). CDR3 size: 15 residues. Germline CDR1 reads SQVTM; CDR2 reads ANQGSEA. V gave up 0 bases and J gave up 1 base, with 12 bases separating them. Here the CDR3 reads CSVEDGRQTNTEAFF. For the CDR3, the DNA is TGCAGCGTTGAAGACGGCCGACAGACGAACACTGAAGCTTTCTTT.

The table lists this clonotype with a few counts. V is TRBV7-2 and J is TRBJ1-2; the D is unclear. Germline V gene lookup returns CDR1 SGHTA and CDR2 FQGNSA. The CDR3 is 13 amino acids. The V gene lost 1 base and the J gene lost 6 bases, with 9 bases spanning the gap. CDR3 DNA sequence: TGTGCCAGCAGCTTAGTCCAAACAGATGGCTACACCTTC. This encodes CASSLVQTDGYTF.

The V and J genes are TRBV19 and TRBJ2-2, with D unresolved. The CDR3 is 15 residues long. V was shortened by 3 bases and J by 5 bases, with 13 bases between the two germline ends. Germline CDR1 reads LNHDA; CDR2 reads SQIVND (reference sequence). DNA of the CDR3: TGTGCCAGTAGTATCGTATTGGAGAGGACCGGGGAGCTGTTTTTT. It yields the protein CASSIVLERTGELFF.

This chain connects TRBV19 to TRBJ2-5; no clear D gene. Germline values: CDR1 LNHDA, CDR2 SQIVND (reference sequence). This CDR3 region has 13 residues. Trimming pared 3 bases from V and 2 bases from J, leaving 7 bases between. CDR3 region: CASSMRQQETQYF. CDR3 DNA sequence: TGTGCCAGTAGTATGCGCCAACAAGAGACCCAGTACTTC.

The genes are TRBV18 and TRBJ2-3; D is unresolved. This CDR3 has 18 amino acids. V lost 2 bases and J 0 bases, leaving 18 bases between the germline ends. The germline gives CDR1 KGHSH, CDR2 LQKENI. CDR3 in DNA: TGTGCCAGCTCACCAACAAGGTCGTTAACCAGGAGCACAGATACGCAGTATTTT. It is translated as CASSPTRSLTRSTDTQYF.

CDR3 sequence reads: CASSPWTEAFF. Written as DNA, the CDR3 is TGTGCCAGCAGTCCTTGGACTGAAGCTTTCTTT. The chain employs TRBV2 and TRBJ1-1, with D unclear. Germline V lookup: CDR1 SNHLY, CDR2 FYNNEI. V was clipped by 5 bases and J by 5 bases, with 6 bases between them. This CDR3 spans 11 amino acids. Supplemented by reference TRBV2 and TRBJ1-1, the full variable domain reads EPEVTQTPSHQVTQMGQEVILRCVPISNHLYFYWYRQILGQKVEFLVSFYNNEISEKSEIFDDQFSVERPDGSNFTLKIRSTKLEDSAMYFCASSPWTEAFFGQGTRLTVV.

The chain employs TRBV5-1 and TRBJ1-1; 10 bases agree with TRBD1. This CDR3 has 14 residues. The germline gives CDR1 SGHRS, CDR2 YFSETQ. After removal of 0 bases from V and 11 bases from J, the junction contained 7 bases not matched to a gene. CDR3 amino acids: CASSLEAGTGAAFF. CDR3 sequence (DNA): TGCGCCAGCAGCTTGGAAGCCGGGACAGGGGCCGCTTTCTTT.

This clonotype was counted a few times. The chain links TRBV19 to TRBJ2-3; a weak D match, TRBD2 (6 bases). Germline V lookup: CDR1 LNHDA, CDR2 SQIVND (reference sequence). The CDR3 has 14 amino acids. V lost 1 base and J 4 bases, leaving 9 bases between the germline ends. The CDR3 loop reads CASSIGGGADTQYF. CDR3 in DNA: TGTGCCAGTAGTATAGGCGGAGGGGCAGATACGCAGTATTTT.

The chain carries TRBV19 and TRBJ1-5; 11 nucleotides align to TRBD1. Germline CDR1 reads LNHDA; CDR2 reads SQIVND (reference sequence). J lost 3 bases, V lost 5 bases, and 6 bases had no gene match. The CDR3 extends over 16 amino acids. The CDR3 loop reads CASSRDRGSPNQPQHF. CDR3 nucleotides: TGTGCCAGTAGTCGGGACAGGGGGTCTCCCAATCAGCCCCAGCATTTT.